These 3 T cell receptor beta chains originate from one sample sequenced in a study of early T cells in non-severe SARS-CoV-2 infection. TCRdb independently ran MiXCR on the 5' RACE reads; one entry per CDR3 protein. In the table there are some 50,000 distinct CDR3 sequences, approximately 10% of which are singletons. The sample taken for sequencing was whole blood. These TCRs come from an adult who was a healthcare worker with PCR-confirmed SARS-CoV-2 infection or an uninfected control (not recorded which).

At least ten counts were recorded for this clonotype. CDR3 in amino acids: CASSPSSAANNEQFF. CDR3 sequence (DNA): TGTGCCAGCTCACCCAGTTCAGCGGCTAACAATGAGCAGTTCTTC. The chain carries TRBV18 and TRBJ2-1; tentatively, D is TRBD2 (5 bases). This CDR3 contains 15 residues. Germline lookup yields CDR1 KGHSH and CDR2 LQKENI. V was trimmed by 3 bases and J by 5 bases, leaving 14 bases between them.

The chain recombines TRBV5-8 with TRBJ1-5; D unresolved. The V gene lost 0 bases and the J gene lost 7 bases, with 8 bases spanning the gap. This CDR3 region has 13 residues. CDR1 SGHTS and CDR2 YDEGEE come from the germline V gene. CDR3 in DNA: TGTGCCAGCAGCTTGGAATCTAGCCAGCCCCAGCATTTT. Translating it yields CASSLESSQPQHF.

This clonotype was seen many times. The J gene is TRBJ2-3, the V gene TRBV6-1; D is perhaps TRBD2 (6 bases). There are 14 residues in the CDR3. V was shortened by 5 bases and J by 6 bases, with 15 bases between the two germline ends. CDR1 and CDR2 from the germline V gene are MNHNS and SASEGT. The CDR3 DNA is TGTGCCAGCAGTCCTCCGCCCGCGGGGGATACGCAGTATTTT. It yields the protein CASSPPPAGDTQYF.